The clone carrying this T cell receptor (beta chain) was seen a handful of times. Its target is not known. TCRdb fed the 5' RACE reads into MiXCR, producing one record per CDR3 protein. There are roughly 440,000 distinct CDR3 sequences in the sample; about 15% occur only once, and just over 1% lies in the top ten. These data originate in a study of CD8 T cells in ankylosing spondylitis. Findings of the study overall: Characteristic, it appeared, of ankylosing spondylitis blood was a TCR beta motif of eight highly homologous variants. Researchers reportedly found disease-linked clones significantly enriched in matched ankylosing spondylitis synovial fluid. Disease-linked clones had a CD8+ phenotype and relatively low frequency in peripheral blood.

Sequences were obtained from blood, either unsorted or a sorted T cell fraction (not recorded which). The TCR sequence derives from a male donor with ankylosing spondylitis.

CDR3 in DNA: TGTGCCAGTACCATCGATTCGTCCTTGAACACCGGGGAGCTGTTTTTT. Its protein is CASTIDSSLNTGELFF. The genes are TRBV19 and TRBJ2-2, with unresolved D. The CDR3 length is 16 residues. Germline assignment: CDR1 LNHDA and CDR2 SQIVND (reference sequence). Trimming took off 7 bases at V and 1 base at J, with 16 bases between the two ends.